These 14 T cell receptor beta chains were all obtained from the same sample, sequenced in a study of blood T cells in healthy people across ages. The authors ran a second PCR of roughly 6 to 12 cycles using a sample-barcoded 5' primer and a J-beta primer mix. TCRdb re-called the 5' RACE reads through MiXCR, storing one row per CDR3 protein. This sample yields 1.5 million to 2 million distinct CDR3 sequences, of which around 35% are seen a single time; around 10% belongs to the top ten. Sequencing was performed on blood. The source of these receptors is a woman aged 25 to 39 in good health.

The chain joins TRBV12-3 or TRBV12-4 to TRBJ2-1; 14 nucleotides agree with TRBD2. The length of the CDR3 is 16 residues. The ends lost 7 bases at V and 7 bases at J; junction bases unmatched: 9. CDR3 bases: TGTGCCAGCACGCGAACCGGGACTAGCGGGAGAAATGAGCAGTTCTTC. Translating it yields CASTRTGTSGRNEQFF.

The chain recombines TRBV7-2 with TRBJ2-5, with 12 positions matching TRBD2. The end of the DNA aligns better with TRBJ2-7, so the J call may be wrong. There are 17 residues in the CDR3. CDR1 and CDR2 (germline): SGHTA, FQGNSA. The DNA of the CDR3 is TGTACCAGCAGCCTCAGGACTAGCGGGACAAATTACTACGAGCAGTACTTC. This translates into CTSSLRTSGTNYYEQYF.

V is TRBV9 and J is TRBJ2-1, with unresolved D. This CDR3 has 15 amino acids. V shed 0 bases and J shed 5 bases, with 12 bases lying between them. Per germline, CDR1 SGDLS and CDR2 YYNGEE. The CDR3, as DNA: TGTGCCAGCAGCGTAGACTACGAGAGAAACAATGAGCAGTTCTTC. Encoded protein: CASSVDYERNNEQFF. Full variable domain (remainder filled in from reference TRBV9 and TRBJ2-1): DSGVTQTPKHLITATGQRVTLRCSPRSGDLSVYWYQQSLDQGLQFLIQYYNGEERAKGNILERFSAQQFPDLHSELNLSSLELGDSALYFCASSVDYERNNEQFFGPGTRLTVL.

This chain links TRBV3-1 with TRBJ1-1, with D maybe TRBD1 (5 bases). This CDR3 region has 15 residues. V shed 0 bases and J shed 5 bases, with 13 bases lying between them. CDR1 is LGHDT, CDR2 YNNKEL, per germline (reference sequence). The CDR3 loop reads CASSQDQGLRTEAFF. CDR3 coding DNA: TGTGCCAGCAGCCAAGATCAGGGATTGAGGACTGAAGCTTTCTTT.

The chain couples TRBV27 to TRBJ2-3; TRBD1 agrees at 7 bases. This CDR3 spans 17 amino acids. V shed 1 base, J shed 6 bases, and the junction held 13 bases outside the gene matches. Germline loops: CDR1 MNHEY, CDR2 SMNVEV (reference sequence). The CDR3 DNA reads TGTGCCAGCAGTTTATTCATTCCTGGGACAGCAGGGGATACGCAGTATTTT. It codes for CASSLFIPGTAGDTQYF.

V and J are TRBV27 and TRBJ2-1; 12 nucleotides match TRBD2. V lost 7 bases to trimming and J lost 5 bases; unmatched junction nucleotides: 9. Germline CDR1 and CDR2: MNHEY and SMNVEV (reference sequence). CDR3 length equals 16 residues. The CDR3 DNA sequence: TGTGCCAGCACCCTAGCGGGAGGGCGAGGTAACAATGAGCAGTTCTTC. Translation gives CASTLAGGRGNNEQFF.

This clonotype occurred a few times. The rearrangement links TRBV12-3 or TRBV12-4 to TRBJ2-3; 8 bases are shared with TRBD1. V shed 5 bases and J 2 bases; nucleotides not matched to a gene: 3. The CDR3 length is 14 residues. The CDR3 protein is CASSTQGATDTQYF. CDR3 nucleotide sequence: TGTGCCAGCAGTACCCAGGGGGCCACAGATACGCAGTATTTT.

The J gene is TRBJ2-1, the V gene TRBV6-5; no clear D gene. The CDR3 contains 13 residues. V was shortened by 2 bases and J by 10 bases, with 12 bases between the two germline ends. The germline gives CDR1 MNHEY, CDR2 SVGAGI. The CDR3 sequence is CASSYNNLGEQFF. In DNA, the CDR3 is TGTGCCAGCAGTTACAATAACTTGGGGGAGCAGTTCTTC.

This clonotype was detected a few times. CDR3 nucleotides: TGCGCCAGCAGCCCCCGGGACACCTACTACGAGCAGTACTTC. Protein product: CASSPRDTYYEQYF. The chain joins TRBV5-1 to TRBJ2-7; a weak D match, TRBD1 (6 bases). The CDR3 contains 14 residues. V lost 4 bases and J 3 bases, leaving 14 bases between the germline ends. CDR1 is SGHRS, CDR2 YFSETQ, per germline.

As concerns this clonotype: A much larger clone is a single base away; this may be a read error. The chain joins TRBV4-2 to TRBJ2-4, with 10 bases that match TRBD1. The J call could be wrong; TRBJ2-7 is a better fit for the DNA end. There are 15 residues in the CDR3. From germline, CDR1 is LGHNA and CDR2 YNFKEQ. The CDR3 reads CASSQEGQGCDEQYF. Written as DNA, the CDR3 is TGTGCCAGCAGCCAAGAGGGACAGGGGTGCGACGAGCAGTACTTC.

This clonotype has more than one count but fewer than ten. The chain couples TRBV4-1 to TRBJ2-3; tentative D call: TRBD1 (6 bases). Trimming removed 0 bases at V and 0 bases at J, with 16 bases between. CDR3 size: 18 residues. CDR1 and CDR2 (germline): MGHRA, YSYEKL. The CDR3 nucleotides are TGCGCCAGCAGCCAAGATGATTCGTGGACAGCGAGCACAGATACGCAGTATTTT. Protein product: CASSQDDSWTASTDTQYF.

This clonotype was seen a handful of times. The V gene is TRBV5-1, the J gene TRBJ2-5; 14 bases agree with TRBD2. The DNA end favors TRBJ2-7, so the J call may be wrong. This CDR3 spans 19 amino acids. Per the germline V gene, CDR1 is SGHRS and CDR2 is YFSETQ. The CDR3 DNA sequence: TGCGCCAGCAGCCTGTCCGCCGGGACTAGCGGGAGTTCGTACCACGAGCAGTACTTC. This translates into CASSLSAGTSGSSYHEQYF.

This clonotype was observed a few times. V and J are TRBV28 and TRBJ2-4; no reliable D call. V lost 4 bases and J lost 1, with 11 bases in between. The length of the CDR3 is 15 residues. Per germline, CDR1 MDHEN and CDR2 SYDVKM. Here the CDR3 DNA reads TGTGCCAGCAGTTCCGGCCAGGTGGCCAAAAACATTCAGTACTTC. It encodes CASSSGQVAKNIQYF.

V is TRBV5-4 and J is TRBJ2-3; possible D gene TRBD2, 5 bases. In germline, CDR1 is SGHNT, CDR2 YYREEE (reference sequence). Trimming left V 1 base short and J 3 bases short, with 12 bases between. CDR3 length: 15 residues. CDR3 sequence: CASSLKRLGTDTQYF. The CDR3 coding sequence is TGTGCCAGCAGCTTGAAGCGGCTGGGGACAGATACGCAGTATTTT.